A single sample gave rise to the 6 T cell receptor beta chains below, sequenced in a study of cytomegalovirus exposure and HLA in healthy donors. The PCR employed 60 Vbeta primers together with 13 Jbeta primers. Using immunoSEQ multiplex PCR, the repertoire was profiled, and TCRdb retains in-frame clones only, with some absent. The table lists around 100,000 clones, almost 70% of them singletons, with around 9% in the top ten. The sequencing sample was made of PBMCs. These receptor sequences come from a man aged 25 to 40 in good health and CMV-seropositive.

In its sample, this clone was seen a few times. The chain combines TRBV27 with TRBJ2-6; the D gene is possibly TRBD1 (6 bases). CDR1 and CDR2 (germline): MNHEY, SMNVEV (reference sequence). The CDR3 totals 17 residues. V was pared by 8 bases and J by 0 bases, with 17 bases between. Written as DNA, the CDR3 is TGTGCCAGCTCATCTGGACAGTTTCGCTCTGGGGCCAACGTCCTGACTTTC. Protein: CASSSGQFRSGANVLTF.

This clone occurred a few times. As DNA, the CDR3 is TGTGCCAGCAGCCTTACAGGGGGCAATGAGCAGTTCTTC. Its translation: CASSLTGGNEQFF. The V and J genes are TRBV5-4 and TRBJ2-1; 8 bases map to TRBD1. V gave up 4 bases and J gave up 6 bases; unmatched junction bases: 3. This CDR3 is 13 amino acids long. The germline CDR1 and CDR2 sequences are SGHNT and YYREEE (reference sequence).

Comment on this clone: At the DNA level, this CDR3 is encoded by other sequences in the same sample as well. CDR3 nucleotide sequence: TGTGCCAGCAGTTTATCCGGGCCGGGCCTTACAGGTCAGCCCCAGCATTTT. This sequence encodes CASSLSGPGLTGQPQHF. The chain has TRBV27 and TRBJ1-5, with D possibly matching TRBD1 (5 bases). The CDR3 sequence is 17 residues long. The ends were cut back, 0 bases at V and 6 bases at J, with 18 bases in the middle. Germline V gene lookup returns CDR1 MNHEY and CDR2 SMNVEV (reference sequence).

The chain couples TRBV5-1 to TRBJ2-7; TRBD2 aligns across 10 bases. With V trimmed by 0 bases and J by 6 bases, 6 bases remained unmatched. Germline V gene sequence: CDR1 SGHRS, CDR2 YFSETQ. This CDR3 region has 15 residues. CDR3 residues: CASSLDWLAGVEQYV. DNA of the CDR3: TGCGCCAGCAGCTTGGATTGGCTAGCGGGAGTCGAGCAGTACGTC.

This chain links TRBV5-1 with TRBJ2-3; 12 positions agree with TRBD2. The trim removed 3 bases at V and 3 bases at J, leaving 11 bases unmatched. This CDR3 is built from 18 residues. Germline assignment: CDR1 SGHRS and CDR2 YFSETQ. The CDR3 loop reads CASSSPRLAGDDTDTQYF. The CDR3 DNA is TGCGCCAGCAGCTCTCCCCGACTAGCGGGAGACGATACAGATACGCAGTATTTT.

The chain combines TRBV19 with TRBJ1-3, with 9 bases that match TRBD1. This CDR3 is built from 15 residues. CDR1 is LNHDA, CDR2 SQIVND, per germline (reference sequence). The V gene end was trimmed by 5 bases and the J gene end by 4 bases; junction bases not matched to a gene: 6. The CDR3 spells CASSEGTGTGNTIYF. CDR3 nucleotides: TGTGCCAGTAGTGAAGGGACAGGGACGGGAAACACCATATATTTT.